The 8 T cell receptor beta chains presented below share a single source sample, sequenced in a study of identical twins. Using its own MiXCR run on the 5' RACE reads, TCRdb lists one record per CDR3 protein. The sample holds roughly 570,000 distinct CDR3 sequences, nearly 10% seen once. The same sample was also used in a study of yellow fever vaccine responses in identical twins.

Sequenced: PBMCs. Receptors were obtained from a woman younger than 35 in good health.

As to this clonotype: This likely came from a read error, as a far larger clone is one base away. CDR3 DNA sequence: TGTGCCAGCAGTTTAGGACAGAAATACGAGCAGTACTTC. Protein sequence: CASSLGQKYEQYF. The chain employs TRBV12-3 or TRBV12-4 and TRBJ2-7; weak D call: TRBD1 (5 bases). CDR3 size: 13 residues. Trimming removed 1 base at V and 4 bases at J, with 8 bases between.

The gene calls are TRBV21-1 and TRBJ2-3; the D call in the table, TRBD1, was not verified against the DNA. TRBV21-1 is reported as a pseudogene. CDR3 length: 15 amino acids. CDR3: CASSARQDYTDTQYF. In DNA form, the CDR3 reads TGTGCCAGCAGCGCCCGGCAGGATTACACAGATACGCAGTATTTT.

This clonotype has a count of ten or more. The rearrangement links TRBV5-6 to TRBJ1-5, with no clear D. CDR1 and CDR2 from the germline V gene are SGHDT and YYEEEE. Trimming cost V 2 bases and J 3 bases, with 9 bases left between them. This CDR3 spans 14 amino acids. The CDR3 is CASSFGHHNQPQHF. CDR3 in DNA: TGTGCCAGCAGCTTCGGCCATCACAATCAGCCCCAGCATTTT.

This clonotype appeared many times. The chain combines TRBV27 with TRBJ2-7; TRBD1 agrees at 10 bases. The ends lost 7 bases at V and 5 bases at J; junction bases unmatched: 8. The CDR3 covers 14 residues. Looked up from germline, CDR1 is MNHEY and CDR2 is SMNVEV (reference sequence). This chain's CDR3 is CASTAGQGGNEQYF. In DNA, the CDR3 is TGTGCCAGCACCGCCGGACAGGGGGGGAACGAGCAGTACTTC.

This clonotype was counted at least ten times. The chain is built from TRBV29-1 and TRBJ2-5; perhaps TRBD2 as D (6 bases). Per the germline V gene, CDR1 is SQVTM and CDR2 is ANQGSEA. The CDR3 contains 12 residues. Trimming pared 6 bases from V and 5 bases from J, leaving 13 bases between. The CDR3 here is CSVIGGVETQYF. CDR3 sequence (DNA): TGCAGCGTCATAGGAGGGGTGGAGACCCAGTACTTC.

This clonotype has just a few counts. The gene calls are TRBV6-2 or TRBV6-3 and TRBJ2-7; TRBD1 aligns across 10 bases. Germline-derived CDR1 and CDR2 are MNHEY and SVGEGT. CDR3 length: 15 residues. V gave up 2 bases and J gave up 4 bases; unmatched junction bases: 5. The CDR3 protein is CASSYPGQGWYEQYF. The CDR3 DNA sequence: TGTGCCAGCAGTTACCCGGGACAGGGGTGGTACGAGCAGTACTTC.

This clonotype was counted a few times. Here the CDR3 reads CASKTLLAGGRGANVLTF. DNA of the CDR3: TGTGCCAGCAAGACCCTACTAGCGGGGGGGAGGGGGGCCAACGTCCTGACTTTC. The chain carries TRBV6-1 and TRBJ2-6; 13 nucleotides line up with TRBD2. Trimming at V came to 7 bases and at J to 4 bases, leaving 10 bases not matched to a gene. This CDR3 region has 18 residues. Germline V lookup: CDR1 MNHNS, CDR2 SASEGT.

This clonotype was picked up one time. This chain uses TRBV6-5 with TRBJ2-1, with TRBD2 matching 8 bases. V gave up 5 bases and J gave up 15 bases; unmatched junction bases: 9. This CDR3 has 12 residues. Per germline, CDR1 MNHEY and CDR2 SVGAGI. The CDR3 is CASSRAGDQVFF. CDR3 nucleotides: TGTGCCAGCAGTCGAGCGGGAGATCAGGTGTTCTTC.